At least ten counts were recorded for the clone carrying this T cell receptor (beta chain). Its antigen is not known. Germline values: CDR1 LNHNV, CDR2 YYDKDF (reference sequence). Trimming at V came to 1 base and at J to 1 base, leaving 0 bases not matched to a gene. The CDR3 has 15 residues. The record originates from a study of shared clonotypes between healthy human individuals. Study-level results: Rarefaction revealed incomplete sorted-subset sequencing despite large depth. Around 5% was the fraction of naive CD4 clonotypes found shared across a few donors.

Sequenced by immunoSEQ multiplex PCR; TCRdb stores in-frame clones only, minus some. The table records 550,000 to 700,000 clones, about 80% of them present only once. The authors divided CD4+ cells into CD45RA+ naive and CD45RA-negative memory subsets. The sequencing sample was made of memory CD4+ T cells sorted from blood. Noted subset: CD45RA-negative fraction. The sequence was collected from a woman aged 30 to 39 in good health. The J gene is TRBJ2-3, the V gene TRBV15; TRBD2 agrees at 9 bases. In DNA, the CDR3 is TGTGCCACCAGCAGAGGGACTAGCGGCACAGATACGCAGTATTTT. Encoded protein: CATSRGTSGTDTQYF. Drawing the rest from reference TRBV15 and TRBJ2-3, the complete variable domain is DAMVIQNPRYQVTQFGKPVTLSCSQTLNHNVMYWYQQKSSQAPKLLFHYYDKDFNNEADTPDNFQSRRPNTSFCFLDIRSPGLGDTAMYLCATSRGTSGTDTQYFGPGTRLTVL.